This TCR beta chain originates from a study of Graves' ophthalmopathy and Graves' hyperthyroidism. Study-wide results and limits: The blood repertoire also included most expanded thyroid clonotypes above 0.001 frequency.

Amplification of the TCR beta CDR3 regions used RNA transcripts (as template). An initial RT-PCR round employing HTBI primers preceded a second-round multiplex PCR. TCRdb reanalysed the multiplex PCR reads using MiXCR and keeps one entry per CDR3 protein. The repertoire holds over a million distinct CDR3 sequences, with approximately 35% as singletons. The CDR3 length is 14 residues. Trimming cost V 3 bases and J 9 bases, with 12 bases left between them. This clonotype was recorded many times. Its matching antigen is unknown. Hyperthyroidism patients, aged 18 to 65, were newly diagnosed, under 2 months' duration. Each diagnosis was determined on the basis of clinical symptoms, serum thyroxine, TRAb, thyroid ultrasound and orbital computed tomography.

The clonotype comes from an adult man with Graves' hyperthyroidism. Sequencing used peripheral blood or thyroid tissue (not recorded which). The chain is built from TRBV12-3 or TRBV12-4 and TRBJ1-6; D is unclear. The CDR3 reads CASSFGVNSSPLHF. CDR3 coding DNA: TGTGCCAGCAGTTTCGGAGTAAACTCTTCACCCCTCCACTTT.